The sequence of this T cell receptor (beta chain) was determined in a study of cytomegalovirus exposure and HLA in healthy donors. The CDR3 has 14 amino acids. V was shortened by 1 base and J by 3 bases, with 10 bases between the two germline ends. Germline lookup yields CDR1 SGHTA and CDR2 FQGNSA. With 60 Vbeta and 13 Jbeta primers, the PCR was carried out. Assay: immunoSEQ multiplex PCR; the TCRdb copy retains only in-frame clones and omits some. The sample records some 150,000 clones, around 77% being singletons. This clone was seen once. The sample taken for sequencing was PBMCs. The sequence was obtained from a woman aged 25 to 39 in good health and CMV-seronegative. The V and J genes are TRBV7-2 and TRBJ2-7, with D maybe TRBD1 (6 bases). The chain's CDR3 is CASSLDRDRYEQYF. CDR3 DNA: TGTGCCAGCAGCTTAGACAGGGACCGCTACGAGCAGTACTTC.